The source of this TCR beta chain is a study of T-cell reconstitution after alpha-beta-depleted transplantation in children (dated by TCRdb to 2015 to 2016). Looking at the study overall: Using TCR repertoire profiling, the study followed T-cell immune reconstitution in a quantitative way in children after TCRalphabeta/CD19-depleted allogeneic hematopoietic cell transplantation.

According to the germline V gene (reference sequence), CDR1 reads SEHNR and CDR2 reads FQNEAQ. The CDR3 has 14 amino acids, counting the end cysteine and phenylalanine. Only the CDR3 DNA stays, 42 bases, in frame from base 1. With respect to this clonotype: Its antigen is not yet known. An end of the junction differs from the germline gene, which may be a read error.

Receptor libraries were prepared by PCR. Sequencing instrument: Illumina HiSeq 2500. TCR libraries were prepared with molecular barcoding, using unique molecular identifiers to normalize TCRbeta repertoire quantification. TCRdb reran the public reads through fastp at Q25 and MiXCR, keeping productive beta chains. Rows with one shared CDR3 protein collapse into an entry with the most common genes and DNA. The sample table holds fewer than 550,000 distinct CDR3 sequences, of which roughly 11% were seen once. The top ten clonotypes cover about 5% of the sample. Sample: PBMCs from the stem cell graft donor, taken from the stem cell graft. The chain joins TRBV7-9 to TRBJ2-1, and TRBD2 may be the D gene, going by 6 matching bases. The sequence came from a human donor who donated a stem cell graft to a child with acute myeloid leukemia. Here the CDR3 is given as CDSSLTGSYNEQFF. The bases read TGTGACAGCAGCTTAACCGGGAGTTACAATGAGCAGTTCTTC. The entire variable domain, with the stretches around the CDR3 drawn from the reference TRBV7-9 and TRBJ2-1 proteins, is DTGVSQNPRHKITKRGQNVTFRCDPISEHNRLYWYRQTLGQGPEFLTYFQNEAQLEKSRLLSDRFSAERPKGSFSTLEIQRTEQGDSAMYLCDSSLTGSYNEQFFGPGTRLTVL.